This TCR beta chain was found in a study of naive and memory T cell subsets. Study-wide findings and caveats: Findings for naive and memory subsets could not be checked against ground truth. Naive and memory subsets had different power law exponents for TCR abundance. Over 95% of naive TCR sequences appeared only once after error correction, unlike memory subsets.

The beta constant-region primer was an equimolar mix of two oligonucleotides covering TRBC1 and TRBC2. One entry per CDR3 protein, called by TCRdb with MiXCR from the UMI-ligation and nested PCR reads. This table has some 83,000 distinct CDR3 sequences, 13% appearing once. As to this clonotype: Antigen unknown.

Separate alpha and beta amplification began at the second PCR step. Germline V lookup: CDR1 SGHAT, CDR2 FQNNGV. The germline V and J ends were trimmed by 1 base and 0 bases, with 13 bases remaining between them. The CDR3 loop spans 17 amino acids. This receptor was identified in a human donor in good health. The specimen was central memory CD4+ T cells from blood. This chain joins TRBV11-2 and TRBJ1-3, with D possibly matching TRBD1 (5 bases). The CDR3 sequence is CASSLVGDAPSGNTIYF. In nucleotides, the CDR3 is TGTGCCAGCAGCTTAGTGGGGGACGCGCCCTCTGGAAACACCATATATTTT.